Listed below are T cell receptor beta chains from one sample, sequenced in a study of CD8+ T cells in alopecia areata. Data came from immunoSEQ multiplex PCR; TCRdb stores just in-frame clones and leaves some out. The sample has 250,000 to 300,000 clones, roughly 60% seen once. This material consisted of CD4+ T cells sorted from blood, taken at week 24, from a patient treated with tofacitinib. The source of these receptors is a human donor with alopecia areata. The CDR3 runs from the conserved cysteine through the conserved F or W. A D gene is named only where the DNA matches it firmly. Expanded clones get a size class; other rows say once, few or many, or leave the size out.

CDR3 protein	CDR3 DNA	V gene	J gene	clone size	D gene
CASSANRGSSSGANVLTF	TGTGCCAGCAGTGCAAACAGGGGGAGCAGCTCTGGGGCCAACGTCCTGACTTTC	TRBV2	TRBJ2-6	-	TRBD1
CSVAFNYGYTF	TGCAGCGTTGCCTTTAACTATGGCTACACCTTC	TRBV29-1	TRBJ1-2	few	-
CASAVHTEAFF	TGTGCCAGCGCAGTTCACACTGAAGCTTTCTTT	TRBV2	TRBJ1-1	few	-
CATSRHDETQYF	TGTGCCACCAGCAGACATGACGAGACCCAGTACTTC	TRBV15	TRBJ2-5	once	-
CASSEQGDNTEAFF	TGCGCCAGCAGTGAACAAGGTGATAACACTGAAGCTTTCTTT	TRBV5-1	TRBJ1-1	-	-
CASSEGISSYEQYF	TGCGCCAGCAGTGAGGGAATCAGCTCCTACGAGCAGTACTTC	TRBV5-1	TRBJ2-7	-	-
CASSVGETATNEKLFF	TGTGCCAGCAGCGTAGGGGAGACAGCAACTAATGAAAAACTGTTTTTT	TRBV9	TRBJ1-4	-	-
CASIPGQGDYGYTF	TGTGCCAGCATCCCGGGACAGGGAGACTATGGCTACACCTTC	TRBV2	TRBJ1-2	-	TRBD1
CSVRRGRDTEAFF	TGCAGCGTCCGTAGAGGGAGGGATACCGAAGCTTTCTTT	TRBV29-1	TRBJ1-1	-	-
CSVGQGSYGYTF	TGCAGCGTTGGACAGGGGAGCTATGGCTACACCTTC	TRBV29-1	TRBJ1-2	-	TRBD1
CAWSFHSGANVLTF	TGTGCCTGGAGTTTCCACTCTGGGGCCAACGTCCTGACTTTC	TRBV30	TRBJ2-6	-	-
CASSLPLTGVGGGYTF	TGTGCCAGCAGCTTACCTCTTACAGGGGTCGGAGGTGGCTACACCTTC	TRBV7-2	TRBJ1-2	-	TRBD1
CASKTHNTGELFF	TGTGCCAGCAAGACCCACAACACCGGGGAGCTGTTTTTT	TRBV6-1	TRBJ2-2	-	-
CASSLGTVNTEAFF	TGTGCCAGCAGCTTGGGGACGGTGAACACTGAAGCTTTCTTT	TRBV5-6	TRBJ1-1	-	-
CASSQGLGFETQYF	TGTGCCAGCAGCCAGGGCCTTGGGTTTGAGACCCAGTACTTC	TRBV5-6	TRBJ2-5	-	-
CASNAGPEGPQHF	TGTGCCAGCAACGCAGGGCCGGAGGGGCCCCAGCATTTT	TRBV2	TRBJ1-5	-	-
CASSPGTANYGYTF	TGTGCCAGCAGTCCAGGGACAGCAAACTATGGCTACACCTTC	TRBV2	TRBJ1-2	-	TRBD1
CASSQGPSGASYEQYF	TGCGCCAGCAGCCAAGGTCCTAGCGGGGCCTCCTACGAGCAGTACTTC	TRBV4-1	TRBJ2-7	-	TRBD2
CASRLRESKLFF	TGTGCCAGCAGATTGAGGGAATCAAAACTGTTTTTT	TRBV28	TRBJ1-4	-	-
CASSPGQTGGYTF	TGTGCCAGCTCACCCGGACAGACGGGAGGCTACACCTTC	TRBV18	TRBJ1-2	few	-
CASSSGRDLNEKLFF	TGTGCCAGCAGCTCCGGACGGGATCTGAATGAAAAACTGTTTTTT	TRBV5-5	TRBJ1-4	-	-
CSVGRGYEQYF	TGCAGCGTGGGCAGGGGGTACGAGCAGTACTTC	TRBV29-1	TRBJ2-7	-	TRBD1
CASSLWRDTRIGELFF	TGTGCCAGCAGCTTATGGCGGGACACACGGATCGGGGAGCTGTTTTTT	TRBV7-2	TRBJ2-2	few	-
CASSLESGLSFYSPLHF	TGTGCCAGCAGCTTAGAATCAGGGCTTTCCTTTTATTCACCCCTCCACTTT	TRBV7-9	TRBJ1-6	once	-
CSVEPGSGGQETQYF	TGCAGCGTCGAACCCGGGTCGGGGGGCCAAGAGACCCAGTACTTC	TRBV29-1	TRBJ2-5	few	TRBD2
CASSLGRGSGANVLTF	TGCGCCAGCAGCCTCGGACGGGGCTCTGGGGCCAACGTCCTGACTTTC	TRBV4-1	TRBJ2-6	few	-
CASSQGTTLADGYTF	TGCGCCAGCAGCCAAGGGACAACTTTGGCGGATGGCTACACCTTC	TRBV4-3	TRBJ1-2	-	-
CASSPPISKNTEAFF	TGTGCCAGCTCACCACCTATCAGTAAGAACACTGAAGCTTTCTTT	TRBV18	TRBJ1-1	-	-
CSAAATGAGETQYF	TGCAGCGCCGCGGCGACAGGGGCAGGAGAGACCCAGTACTTC	TRBV29-1	TRBJ2-5	-	TRBD1
CSVDRQNTGELFF	TGCAGCGTTGACCGACAGAACACCGGGGAGCTGTTTTTT	TRBV29-1	TRBJ2-2	-	-
CASTITGNAGANVLTF	TGTGCCAGTACGATTACAGGGAACGCTGGGGCCAACGTCCTGACTTTC	TRBV19	TRBJ2-6	few	-